At least ten counts were recorded for the clone carrying this TCR beta chain. Its target is unknown. 5'RACE with 10-nucleotide random UMIs generated the cDNA. The output of every sequencing run exceeded 170 million TCR-beta sequences, derived from 15-18 subjects. TCRdb re-analysed the 5' RACE reads in MiXCR, keeping a single row per CDR3 protein. The data contain tens of thousands of distinct CDR3 sequences, around a tenth of them seen just once; the ten biggest clones take up about 1.8%. This sample was included in a study of neurological immune-mediated disorders. Notes on the study in general: TCR clonal expansion peaked in HTLV-1-associated myelopathy patients and was lowest in multiple sclerosis patients.

This sequence was found in a man aged 45-65 years in good health. Sequences were obtained from PBMCs.

CDR3 bases: TGTGCCAGCAGCCGGGACGGGTCGGTCGAGCAGTACTTC. Its translation is CASSRDGSVEQYF. The rearrangement uses TRBV7-9 and TRBJ2-7; either TRBD1 or TRBD2 may fit D (5 bases each). CDR1 is SEHNR and CDR2 is FQNEAQ in the germline V gene (reference sequence). CDR3 length equals 13 residues. V was shortened by 5 bases and J by 6 bases, with 14 bases between the two germline ends.